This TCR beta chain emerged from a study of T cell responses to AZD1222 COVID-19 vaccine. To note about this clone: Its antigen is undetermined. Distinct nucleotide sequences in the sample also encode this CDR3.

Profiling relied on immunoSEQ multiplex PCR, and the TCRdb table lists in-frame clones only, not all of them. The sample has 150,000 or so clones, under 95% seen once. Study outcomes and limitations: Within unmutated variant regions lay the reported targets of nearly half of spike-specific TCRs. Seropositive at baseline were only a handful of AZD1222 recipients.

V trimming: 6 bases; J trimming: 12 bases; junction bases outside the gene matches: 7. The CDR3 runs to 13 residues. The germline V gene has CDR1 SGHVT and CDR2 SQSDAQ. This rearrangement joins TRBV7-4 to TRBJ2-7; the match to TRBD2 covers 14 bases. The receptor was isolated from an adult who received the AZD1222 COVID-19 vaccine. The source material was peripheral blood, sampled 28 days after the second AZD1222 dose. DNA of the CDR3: TGTGCCAGCAGTTGGACTAGCGGGGGGCGGGGGTACTTC. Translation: CASSWTSGGRGYF.